The next 28 T cell receptor beta chains were all read from a single sample in a study of T cell clones after liver transplantation. Some clones are missing from TCRdb's copy, which holds only in-frame ones; the method was immunoSEQ multiplex PCR. The table lists approximately 71,000 clones, around 92% of them singletons, with 0.9% to 1% in the top ten. The specimen comprised CD4+ T cells from blood, sampled roughly 26 months after liver transplant. These TCRs come from a human patient who received a liver transplant. Some T cells may be graft donor cells.

The table lists this clone with a count of one. This chain uses TRBV7-3 with TRBJ2-7, with 9 bases fitting TRBD1. This CDR3 comprises 16 residues. Germline assignment: CDR1 SGHTA and CDR2 FQGTGA. The trim removed 5 bases at V and 5 bases at J, leaving 13 bases unmatched. The CDR3 here is CASSRVSTGGFNEQYF. As DNA, the CDR3 is TGTGCCAGCAGCAGAGTCTCGACAGGGGGGTTCAACGAGCAGTACTTC.

The chain couples TRBV6-1 to TRBJ2-3; D is unclear. This CDR3 contains 11 residues. Germline assignment: CDR1 MNHNS and CDR2 SASEGT. Trimming pared 4 bases from V and 4 bases from J, leaving 3 bases between. CDR3 nucleotide sequence: TGTGCCAGCAGTGTAGCAGATACGCAGTATTTT. Residues: CASSVADTQYF.

This chain connects TRBV20-1 to TRBJ2-3, with D uncertain. Deletions cut 5 bases from V and 3 bases from J, with 6 bases between. There are 11 residues in the CDR3. CDR1 is DFQATT and CDR2 is SNEGSKA in the germline V gene (reference sequence). This CDR3 is CSAYWTDTQYF. The CDR3 nucleotides are TGCAGTGCTTACTGGACAGATACGCAGTATTTT.

This clone is judged medium-sized (0.01 to 0.1%). The chain is built from TRBV4-3 and TRBJ1-2; D gene unclear. The V gene lost 0 bases and the J gene lost 8 bases, with 7 bases spanning the gap. The CDR3 is 12 amino acids. CDR1 LGHNA and CDR2 YSLEER come from the germline V gene. The CDR3 region has the DNA TGCGCCAGCAGCCAAGAGGACCGCGGCTACACCTTC. Encoded protein: CASSQEDRGYTF.

The chain links TRBV10-3 to TRBJ2-3; the D gene is possibly TRBD2 (5 bases). The CDR3 extends over 12 amino acids. The germline CDR1 and CDR2 sequences are ENHRY and SYGVKD. Trimming stripped 7 bases from V and 2 bases from J, with 7 bases between. The chain's CDR3 is CAIKGATDTQYF. The CDR3 DNA sequence: TGTGCCATCAAGGGAGCCACAGATACGCAGTATTTT.

The chain is built from TRBV7-9 and TRBJ2-1; TRBD2 agrees at 10 bases. The J segment lost 6 bases and the V segment lost 5 bases, leaving 7 bases of the junction unmatched. The CDR3 length is 15 residues. CDR1 is SEHNR and CDR2 is FQNEAQ in the germline V gene (reference sequence). This CDR3 is CASSSGRATSNEQFF. CDR3 DNA sequence: TGTGCCAGCAGCAGCGGGAGGGCCACGAGCAATGAGCAGTTCTTC.

The rearrangement uses TRBV27 and TRBJ1-1, with a tentative D call TRBD1 (5 bases). Deletions cut 4 bases from V and 9 bases from J, with 12 bases between. The germline gives CDR1 MNHEY, CDR2 SMNVEV (reference sequence). CDR3 length: 12 residues. The CDR3, as DNA: TGTGCCAGCAGTTCGGGGGGAGGGAAAGCTTTCTTT. Protein: CASSSGGGKAFF.

The rearrangement uses TRBV7-2 and TRBJ2-7, with TRBD2 matching 8 bases. J lost 8 bases, V lost 6 bases, and 15 bases had no gene match. CDR3 length: 15 amino acids. CDR1 SGHTA and CDR2 FQGNSA come from the germline V gene. The CDR3 is CASSKDFRGRTKQYF. CDR3 sequence (DNA): TGTGCCAGCAGTAAGGACTTCCGCGGGAGGACCAAGCAGTACTTC.

The rearrangement joins TRBV5-1 to TRBJ2-7, with 7 bases identical to TRBD2. The CDR3 length is 15 residues. Germline V lookup: CDR1 SGHRS, CDR2 YFSETQ. The ends lost 0 bases at V and 3 bases at J; junction bases unmatched: 6. The CDR3 reads CASSLGLADGYEQYF. CDR3 bases: TGCGCCAGCAGCTTGGGGCTAGCGGACGGCTACGAGCAGTACTTC.

V is TRBV19 and J is TRBJ1-2, with D unclear. V was cut by 7 bases and J by 3 bases, with 15 bases left in between. The CDR3 runs to 14 residues. The germline gives CDR1 LNHDA, CDR2 SQIVND (reference sequence). DNA of the CDR3: TGTGCCAGTACCCAGAGTACAGCCGACTATGGCTACACCTTC. Translating it yields CASTQSTADYGYTF.

The chain has TRBV18 and TRBJ2-7; possible D gene TRBD1, 6 bases. V lost 5 bases to trimming and J lost 2 bases, with 10 bases between them. The CDR3 consists of 13 residues. Germline values: CDR1 KGHSH, CDR2 LQKENI. The CDR3 nucleotides are TGTGCCAGCTCAACCGGACAGACCTACGAGCAGTACTTC. This codes for CASSTGQTYEQYF.

The rearrangement links TRBV6-4 to TRBJ2-7; D may be TRBD1 (7 bases). Germline V CDR1 and CDR2: MRHNA, SNTAGT. The V end was cut by 6 bases, the J end by 7 bases, with 16 bases between. CDR3 length equals 13 residues. CDR3 sequence: CASSKQGTGEQYF. In DNA form, the CDR3 reads TGTGCCAGCAGCAAACAGGGGACTGGGGAGCAGTACTTC.

This clone has just one count. The rearrangement joins TRBV7-6 to TRBJ2-2, with D uncertain. Germline V CDR1 and CDR2: SGHVS, FNYEAQ. This CDR3 region has 14 residues. Between the trimmed V and J ends, which lost 1 base and 4 bases, there was a span of 7 bases. The CDR3: CASSLGLATGELFF. In DNA form, the CDR3 reads TGTGCCAGCAGCTTAGGTCTTGCCACCGGGGAGCTGTTTTTT.

The V call is TRBV6-5, the J call TRBJ2-1, with 9 bases identical to TRBD2. The CDR3 consists of 15 residues. V lost 5 bases to trimming and J lost 6 bases; unmatched junction nucleotides: 8. Germline-derived CDR1 and CDR2 are MNHEY and SVGAGI. The CDR3 reads CASSTLAGIGNEQFF. Written as DNA, the CDR3 is TGTGCCAGCAGTACCCTAGCGGGAATCGGCAATGAGCAGTTCTTC.

This chain links TRBV9 with TRBJ2-7; 7 nucleotides match TRBD2. The germline V gene has CDR1 SGDLS and CDR2 YYNGEE. Trimming removed 3 bases from V and 4 bases from J; junction bases left unmatched: 4. The CDR3 runs 13 residues. CDR3 nucleotides: TGTGCCAGCAGCGCCCCCGGGAGGTACGAGCAGTACTTC. It is translated as CASSAPGRYEQYF.

The chain uses TRBV28 and TRBJ2-3, with 11 bases aligning to TRBD2. V trimming: 6 bases; J trimming: 4 bases; junction bases outside the gene matches: 6. Per the germline V gene, CDR1 is MDHEN and CDR2 is SYDVKM. The CDR3 totals 15 residues. The CDR3 here is CASSLALAGADTQYF. For the CDR3, the DNA is TGTGCCAGCAGCCTGGCACTAGCGGGGGCAGATACGCAGTATTTT. The full variable domain, rest sourced from reference TRBV28 and TRBJ2-3, is DVKVTQSSRYLVKRTGEKVFLECVQDMDHENMFWYRQDPGLGLRLIYFSYDVKMKEKGDIPEGYSVSREKKERFSLILESASTNQTSMYLCASSLALAGADTQYFGPGTRLTVL.

The chain carries TRBV15 and TRBJ2-3; TRBD2 aligns across 8 bases. The CDR3 has 15 residues. Germline assignment: CDR1 LNHNV and CDR2 YYDKDF (reference sequence). V was clipped by 1 base and J by 4 bases; unmatched bases: 4. The CDR3 spells CATSRAAGGADTQYF. The CDR3 DNA is TGTGCCACCAGCAGAGCTGCGGGAGGTGCAGATACGCAGTATTTT.

The CDR3 loop is CASSPGQGVGTDTQYF. Written as DNA, the CDR3 is TGTGCCAGCTCACCCGGACAGGGGGTGGGCACAGATACGCAGTATTTT. The genes are TRBV18 and TRBJ2-3, with TRBD1 matching 10 bases. CDR1 and CDR2 from the germline V gene are KGHSH and LQKENI. After removal of 3 bases from V and 1 base from J, the junction contained 4 bases not matched to a gene. The length of the CDR3 is 16 residues.

The J gene is TRBJ2-1, the V gene TRBV7-2; tentatively, D is TRBD1 (5 bases). V lost 3 bases, J lost 9 bases, and 18 bases lay in between. CDR1 SGHTA and CDR2 FQGNSA come from the germline V gene. The CDR3 length is 15 residues. CDR3 protein: CASSFRPPGQGEQFF. The CDR3, as DNA: TGTGCCAGCAGCTTTAGACCCCCAGGGCAGGGTGAGCAGTTCTTC.

This clone was detected only once. The chain carries TRBV11-3 and TRBJ2-7; TRBD1 agrees at 8 bases. The CDR3 sequence is 16 residues long. Germline-derived CDR1 and CDR2 are SGHNT and YENEEA. Trimming at V came to 5 bases and at J to 5 bases, leaving 14 bases not matched to a gene. CDR3 DNA sequence: TGTGCCAGCAGCCTCAGAGACATCCAGGGGGCCCACGAGCAGTACTTC. This encodes CASSLRDIQGAHEQYF.

This chain joins TRBV5-1 and TRBJ2-2, with unresolved D. The ends were cut back, 0 bases at V and 4 bases at J, with 4 bases in the middle. Germline V gene sequence: CDR1 SGHRS, CDR2 YFSETQ. This CDR3 is built from 13 residues. CDR3 sequence reads: CASSLEATGELFF. In DNA, the CDR3 is TGCGCCAGCAGCTTGGAGGCCACCGGGGAGCTGTTTTTT.

The rearrangement uses TRBV2 and TRBJ2-7; possible D gene TRBD1, 6 bases. This CDR3 is 14 amino acids long. Per germline, CDR1 SNHLY and CDR2 FYNNEI. V lost 6 bases, J lost 1 base, and 13 bases lay in between. Here the CDR3 reads CASREDSISYEQYF. The CDR3, as DNA: TGTGCCAGCAGAGAGGACAGTATATCCTACGAGCAGTACTTC.

This clone was recorded only once. The rearrangement links TRBV4-2 to TRBJ2-7; tentative D call: TRBD2 (6 bases). The CDR3 length is 14 residues. V gave up 0 bases and J gave up 4 bases, with 10 bases separating them. Germline CDR1 is LGHNA and CDR2 is YNFKEQ. CDR3 sequence (DNA): TGTGCCAGCAGCCAAGAGCGGGGTCCTTACGAGCAGTACTTC. Protein product: CASSQERGPYEQYF.

The J gene is TRBJ1-1, the V gene TRBV4-2, with D possibly TRBD1 on 5 matching bases. This CDR3 spans 14 amino acids. V dropped 4 bases and J dropped 1 base, with 10 bases sitting between them. Germline V gene sequence: CDR1 LGHNA, CDR2 YNFKEQ. The CDR3 DNA reads as TGTGCCAGCAGCCCACCAGGACAGAACACTGAAGCTTTCTTT. Protein product: CASSPPGQNTEAFF.

This chain uses TRBV25-1 with TRBJ1-1, with 9 bases lining up with TRBD1. Germline CDR1 reads MGHDK; CDR2 reads SYGVNS. The length of the CDR3 is 16 residues. With V trimmed by 4 bases and J by 0 bases, 6 bases remained unmatched. The CDR3 spells CASSGRQGEMNTEAFF. CDR3 nucleotides: TGTGCCAGCAGTGGGAGACAGGGGGAAATGAACACTGAAGCTTTCTTT.

The rearrangement uses TRBV25-1 and TRBJ2-1, with D possibly TRBD1 on 5 matching bases. The CDR3 loop spans 13 amino acids. Trimming pared 3 bases from V and 6 bases from J, leaving 9 bases between. Germline CDR1 is MGHDK and CDR2 is SYGVNS. The CDR3: CASSDPGINEQFF. CDR3 nucleotide sequence: TGTGCCAGCAGTGACCCAGGGATCAATGAGCAGTTCTTC.

The rearrangement uses TRBV5-6 and TRBJ2-5, with D possibly matching TRBD1 (5 bases). The CDR3 runs to 15 residues. V lost 4 bases, J lost 5 bases, and 18 bases lay in between. Per the germline V gene, CDR1 is SGHDT and CDR2 is YYEEEE. This CDR3 is CASSRYTGALETQYF. The CDR3 DNA reads TGTGCCAGCAGCCGATATACAGGCGCGTTGGAGACCCAGTACTTC. Filled out from reference TRBV5-6 and TRBJ2-5, the complete variable domain reads DAGVTQSPTHLIKTRGQQVTLRCSPKSGHDTVSWYQQALGQGPQFIFQYYEEEERQRGNFPDRFSGHQFPNYSSELNVNALLLGDSALYLCASSRYTGALETQYFGPGTRLLVL.

The rearrangement uses TRBV2 and TRBJ2-5; no clear D gene. Germline V CDR1 and CDR2: SNHLY, FYNNEI. This CDR3 is built from 15 residues. Trimming pared 7 bases from V and 2 bases from J, leaving 17 bases between. The CDR3: CASNLPPAGQETQYF. The CDR3 nucleotides are TGTGCCAGCAACCTACCCCCGGCAGGTCAAGAGACCCAGTACTTC.